These T cell receptor beta chains were read from a single sample in a study of blood T cell repertoires in COVID-19. Measured with immunoSEQ multiplex PCR; TCRdb has only the in-frame clones, and not every one. The table has about 170,000 clones, roughly 90% seen once. Sequenced sample: peripheral blood. These receptors were taken from a man aged 18 to 29 with COVID-19, enrolled during active disease. The CDR3 runs from the conserved cysteine through the conserved F or W. Fields, in order: J gene, V gene, clone size, D gene, CDR3 DNA, CDR3 protein. A D gene is named only where the DNA matches it firmly. A row's size may be missing; if present it is once, few, many or a size class.

J gene: TRBJ2-1; V gene: TRBV6-2/TRBV6-3; clone size: many; D gene: .; CDR3 DNA: TGTGCCAGCAGTACCGGGACTTTCAATGAGCAGTTCTTC; CDR3 protein: CASSTGTFNEQFF
J gene: TRBJ2-2; V gene: TRBV11-2; clone size: .; D gene: TRBD1; CDR3 DNA: TGTGCCAGCAGCTCAGGGGGCATTGGGGAGCTGTTTTTT; CDR3 protein: CASSSGGIGELFF
J gene: TRBJ1-1; V gene: TRBV30; clone size: .; D gene: .; CDR3 DNA: TGTGCCTGCCAGGGGATGACTGAAGCTTTCTTT; CDR3 protein: CACQGMTEAFF
J gene: TRBJ2-1; V gene: TRBV21-1; clone size: .; D gene: .; CDR3 DNA: TGTGCCAGCAGCAAAGGGTCCCGGGACAGGGGTTCCAAAACGTACAATGAGCAGTTCTTC; CDR3 protein: CASSKGSRDRGSKTYNEQFF
J gene: TRBJ2-3; V gene: TRBV30; clone size: .; D gene: .; CDR3 DNA: TGTGCCTGGAGTACAGGGACAGATACGCAGTATTTT; CDR3 protein: CAWSTGTDTQYF
J gene: TRBJ2-3; V gene: TRBV6-4; clone size: .; D gene: .; CDR3 DNA: TGTGCCAGCAGTGACTCCCCGGGTTGGAGCACAGATACGCAGTATTTT; CDR3 protein: CASSDSPGWSTDTQYF
J gene: TRBJ1-2; V gene: TRBV25-1; clone size: .; D gene: .; CDR3 DNA: TGTGCCAGCAGCGCCGCACAGGCTTATTATGGCTACACCTTC; CDR3 protein: CASSAAQAYYGYTF
J gene: TRBJ1-1; V gene: TRBV19; clone size: .; D gene: TRBD1; CDR3 DNA: TGTGCCAGTAGTATCGGAATACCGGGACAGAGAAAGAACACTGAAGCTTTCTTT; CDR3 protein: CASSIGIPGQRKNTEAFF
J gene: TRBJ2-1; V gene: TRBV10-3; clone size: .; D gene: TRBD2; CDR3 DNA: TGTGCCATCACCGATAGCGGGAGGGCCGGTGAGCAGTTCTTC; CDR3 protein: CAITDSGRAGEQFF
J gene: TRBJ2-2; V gene: TRBV15; clone size: .; D gene: TRBD2; CDR3 DNA: TGTGCCACCAGCAGATCTGGGACTAGCGGGAGGGTCACCGGGGAGCTGTTTTTT; CDR3 protein: CATSRSGTSGRVTGELFF
J gene: TRBJ1-3; V gene: TRBV6-1; clone size: few; D gene: .; CDR3 DNA: TGTGCCAGCAGTGAAGCGAGAGGAGGTCGGGGGGGTGCTGGAAACACCATATATTTT; CDR3 protein: CASSEARGGRGGAGNTIYF
J gene: TRBJ2-7; V gene: TRBV4-3; clone size: .; D gene: TRBD2; CDR3 DNA: TGCGCCAGCAGCCACCGAGCGGGAGGGCCCTACGAGCAGTACTTC; CDR3 protein: CASSHRAGGPYEQYF
J gene: TRBJ2-7; V gene: TRBV7-9; clone size: .; D gene: TRBD1; CDR3 DNA: TGTGCCAGCAGCCCTCAGGTGGGACAGGGGAGTAGCGAGCAGTACTTC; CDR3 protein: CASSPQVGQGSSEQYF
J gene: TRBJ1-6; V gene: TRBV27; clone size: .; D gene: .; CDR3 DNA: TGTGCCAGCAGCCCGGGGGGGATCGCGTCACCCCTCCACTTT; CDR3 protein: CASSPGGIASPLHF
J gene: TRBJ2-7; V gene: TRBV5-1; clone size: .; D gene: TRBD1; CDR3 DNA: TGCGCCAGCAGCTTGAGGGACAGGGGCTACGAGCAGTACTTC; CDR3 protein: CASSLRDRGYEQYF
J gene: TRBJ1-5; V gene: TRBV19; clone size: .; D gene: TRBD1; CDR3 DNA: TGTGCCAGTAGTCGCCGGGACAGGGGTGTCAGCTATAGCAATCAGCCCCAGCATTTT; CDR3 protein: CASSRRDRGVSYSNQPQHF
J gene: TRBJ2-5; V gene: TRBV24-1; clone size: .; D gene: TRBD2; CDR3 DNA: TGTGCCACCCTTGGCGGGGGTTCGGAGACCCAGTACTTC; CDR3 protein: CATLGGGSETQYF
J gene: TRBJ2-7; V gene: TRBV7-2; clone size: .; D gene: .; CDR3 DNA: TGTGCCAGCAGACCAACTAGCCTAGGATACGAGCAGTACTTC; CDR3 protein: CASRPTSLGYEQYF
J gene: TRBJ2-2; V gene: TRBV27; clone size: .; D gene: TRBD1; CDR3 DNA: TGTGCCAGCAGTTTTGCAGGGGGCTGGACCGGGGAGCTGTTTTTT; CDR3 protein: CASSFAGGWTGELFF
J gene: TRBJ2-1; V gene: TRBV27; clone size: .; D gene: TRBD2; CDR3 DNA: TGTGCCAGCAGTAACATATTCGGACTAGCGGATATCTACAATGAGCAGTTCTTC; CDR3 protein: CASSNIFGLADIYNEQFF
J gene: TRBJ2-7; V gene: TRBV7-9; clone size: .; D gene: TRBD1; CDR3 DNA: TGTGCCAGCAGCCGGGACAGCCCTTGGGACGAGCAGTACTTC; CDR3 protein: CASSRDSPWDEQYF
J gene: TRBJ2-7; V gene: TRBV30; clone size: once; D gene: TRBD2; CDR3 DNA: TGTGCCTGGTCTCCGGGACTAGCGGAGCATCAGCAGTACTTC; CDR3 protein: CAWSPGLAEHQQYF
J gene: TRBJ2-7; V gene: TRBV19; clone size: .; D gene: .; CDR3 DNA: TGTGCCAGTAGTATCGGGCGGGTCAACGAGCAGTACTTC; CDR3 protein: CASSIGRVNEQYF
J gene: TRBJ1-2; V gene: TRBV11-2; clone size: .; D gene: .; CDR3 DNA: TGTGCCAGCAGCTTAGGGTCCGGGTTCTATGGCTACACCTTC; CDR3 protein: CASSLGSGFYGYTF
J gene: TRBJ1-2; V gene: TRBV7-6; clone size: .; D gene: TRBD1; CDR3 DNA: TGTGCCAGCAGTCCGACGGGACAGGGGACGTATGGCTACACCTTC; CDR3 protein: CASSPTGQGTYGYTF
J gene: TRBJ2-4; V gene: TRBV7-2; clone size: .; D gene: .; CDR3 DNA: TGTGCCAGCAGCTTAGGGCAGGGGCTGTGGGTCAAAAACATTCAGTACTTC; CDR3 protein: CASSLGQGLWVKNIQYF
J gene: TRBJ1-6; V gene: TRBV30; clone size: .; D gene: .; CDR3 DNA: TGTGCCTGGAGTGTAAAGGGGATGAATTCACCCCTCCACTTT; CDR3 protein: CAWSVKGMNSPLHF
J gene: TRBJ2-7; V gene: TRBV7-2; clone size: .; D gene: TRBD1; CDR3 DNA: TGTGCCAGCAGCTCGAGGACAGGTTACGAGCAGTACTTC; CDR3 protein: CASSSRTGYEQYF
J gene: TRBJ1-4; V gene: TRBV18; clone size: few; D gene: TRBD1; CDR3 DNA: TGTGCCAGCTCCCTGAGGACAGGGCCTAATGAAAAACTGCTTTTT; CDR3 protein: CASSLRTGPNEKLLF
J gene: TRBJ1-2; V gene: TRBV25-1; clone size: .; D gene: TRBD1; CDR3 DNA: TGTGCCAGCAGTGGTGGACAGGGGGTTAACTATGGCTACACCTTC; CDR3 protein: CASSGGQGVNYGYTF
J gene: TRBJ2-1; V gene: TRBV28; clone size: .; D gene: TRBD2; CDR3 DNA: TGTGCCAGCCTTCTAGCGGGAGGGTACAATGAGCAGTTCTTC; CDR3 protein: CASLLAGGYNEQFF
J gene: TRBJ1-1; V gene: TRBV6-5; clone size: .; D gene: .; CDR3 DNA: TGTGCCAGCAGTTACTCAACAGGGAACACTGAAGCTTTCTTT; CDR3 protein: CASSYSTGNTEAFF
J gene: TRBJ2-1; V gene: TRBV14; clone size: .; D gene: .; CDR3 DNA: TGTGCCAGCAGCCAATTACAAGGACAGCATTTTGAGCAGTTCTTC; CDR3 protein: CASSQLQGQHFEQFF
J gene: TRBJ2-2; V gene: TRBV9; clone size: .; D gene: .; CDR3 DNA: TGTGCCAGCAGCGGCGGGACGAACACCGGGGAGCTGTTTTTT; CDR3 protein: CASSGGTNTGELFF
J gene: TRBJ2-1; V gene: TRBV15; clone size: .; D gene: TRBD2; CDR3 DNA: TGTGCCACCAGCAGCGCCAGCGGGAGCTCCTACAATGAGCAGTTCTTC; CDR3 protein: CATSSASGSSYNEQFF
J gene: TRBJ1-6; V gene: TRBV25-1; clone size: .; D gene: TRBD1; CDR3 DNA: TGTGCCAGCACTCGGGACAGTAGTTCACCCCTCCACTTT; CDR3 protein: CASTRDSSSPLHF
J gene: TRBJ2-7; V gene: TRBV7-2; clone size: once; D gene: .; CDR3 DNA: TGTGCCAGCAGCTTAGGGGGGCGCGAGCAGTACTTC; CDR3 protein: CASSLGGREQYF
J gene: TRBJ2-7; V gene: TRBV6-5; clone size: .; D gene: TRBD2; CDR3 DNA: TGTGCCTGCCGCCTAGCGGGATCCTACGAGCAGTACTTC; CDR3 protein: CACRLAGSYEQYF
J gene: TRBJ1-1; V gene: TRBV12-3/TRBV12-4; clone size: .; D gene: .; CDR3 DNA: TGTGCCAGCAGCCTCTTAAACACTGAAGCTTTCTTT; CDR3 protein: CASSLLNTEAFF
J gene: TRBJ2-4; V gene: TRBV27; clone size: .; D gene: TRBD1; CDR3 DNA: TGTGCCAGCAGCGCCGACAGGGGTGATGCCAAAAACATTCAGTACTTC; CDR3 protein: CASSADRGDAKNIQYF
J gene: TRBJ2-3; V gene: TRBV7-3; clone size: .; D gene: TRBD2; CDR3 DNA: TGTGCCAGCAGCTTAGAGGCGGGAGGGCCTTCTCGATTTGATTTT; CDR3 protein: CASSLEAGGPSRFDF
J gene: TRBJ2-1; V gene: TRBV9; clone size: .; D gene: TRBD2; CDR3 DNA: TGTGCCAGCAGCGGACGGACTAGCGGGAGTCCCTACTACAATGAGCAGTTCTTC; CDR3 protein: CASSGRTSGSPYYNEQFF
J gene: TRBJ1-4; V gene: TRBV7-9; clone size: .; D gene: TRBD1; CDR3 DNA: TGTGCCAGCAGCCCCCGCGCGTTGGGGACAGGTAGCGAAAAACTGCTTTTT; CDR3 protein: CASSPRALGTGSEKLLF
J gene: TRBJ2-3; V gene: TRBV24-1; clone size: .; D gene: .; CDR3 DNA: TGTGCCACCAGTGACATAGATACGCAGTATTTT; CDR3 protein: CATSDIDTQYF
J gene: TRBJ1-2; V gene: TRBV19; clone size: .; D gene: .; CDR3 DNA: TGTGCCAGTAGGGTTAATTTGGCAGGGAATGGCTACACCTTC; CDR3 protein: CASRVNLAGNGYTF
J gene: TRBJ2-5; V gene: TRBV6-5; clone size: .; D gene: .; CDR3 DNA: TGTGCCAGCAGTTACTCTTCCGTCCAAGAGACCCAGTACTTC; CDR3 protein: CASSYSSVQETQYF
J gene: TRBJ2-3; V gene: TRBV10-3; clone size: .; D gene: .; CDR3 DNA: TGTGCCATCAGTGAGTTACTAGTTGATACGCAGTATTTT; CDR3 protein: CAISELLVDTQYF
J gene: TRBJ1-1; V gene: TRBV7-2; clone size: .; D gene: .; CDR3 DNA: TGTGCCAGCAGCTTCCGATCACAGAACACTGAAGCTTTCTTT; CDR3 protein: CASSFRSQNTEAFF
J gene: TRBJ2-1; V gene: TRBV18; clone size: .; D gene: .; CDR3 DNA: TGTGCCAGCTCACTCCTACAGGGATACAATGAGCAGTTCTTC; CDR3 protein: CASSLLQGYNEQFF
J gene: TRBJ1-6; V gene: TRBV2; clone size: .; D gene: .; CDR3 DNA: TGTGCCAGCATCCTAGGCGGTGTTTCACCCCTCCACTTT; CDR3 protein: CASILGGVSPLHF
J gene: TRBJ2-3; V gene: TRBV9; clone size: .; D gene: TRBD2; CDR3 DNA: TGTGCCAGCAGCCTGGGGACGAGTCTAGCGGGAGTGTCAGATACGCAGTATTTT; CDR3 protein: CASSLGTSLAGVSDTQYF
J gene: TRBJ1-1; V gene: TRBV3-1/TRBV3-2; clone size: .; D gene: TRBD1; CDR3 DNA: TGTGCCAGCAGCCATTCCGGGACAGACACTGAAGCTTTCTTT; CDR3 protein: CASSHSGTDTEAFF
J gene: TRBJ1-3; V gene: TRBV7-2; clone size: .; D gene: TRBD1; CDR3 DNA: TGTGCCAGCAGCGAGGACAGGGCTGGAAACACCATATATTTT; CDR3 protein: CASSEDRAGNTIYF
J gene: TRBJ2-2; V gene: TRBV5-6; clone size: .; D gene: TRBD2; CDR3 DNA: TGTGCCAGCAGCCCCTCTCCGGCCAGCGGGGACACCGGGGAGCTGTTTTTT; CDR3 protein: CASSPSPASGDTGELFF
J gene: TRBJ2-7; V gene: TRBV9; clone size: .; D gene: TRBD1; CDR3 DNA: TGTGCCAGCAGCGTAGGGGCAGGGGGATCTCCGAGACTGTACTTC; CDR3 protein: CASSVGAGGSPRLYF
J gene: TRBJ1-2; V gene: TRBV5-5; clone size: .; D gene: .; CDR3 DNA: TGTGCCAGCAGCCCCCAGGTAGGGGAAGGCTATGGCTACACCTTC; CDR3 protein: CASSPQVGEGYGYTF
J gene: TRBJ1-5; V gene: TRBV30; clone size: .; D gene: .; CDR3 DNA: TGTGCCTGGACTGGTTACTATCAGCCCCAGCATTTT; CDR3 protein: CAWTGYYQPQHF
J gene: TRBJ2-6; V gene: TRBV18; clone size: .; D gene: .; CDR3 DNA: TGTGCCAGCTCACCCAAAACAGCCTCTGGGGCCAACGTCCTGACTTTC; CDR3 protein: CASSPKTASGANVLTF
J gene: TRBJ2-1; V gene: TRBV13; clone size: .; D gene: .; CDR3 DNA: TGTGCCAGCAGTCCTTCGGGACTTCTCCCGGGGCAGTTCTTC; CDR3 protein: CASSPSGLLPGQFF
J gene: TRBJ2-1; V gene: TRBV7-6; clone size: .; D gene: TRBD1; CDR3 DNA: TGTGCCAGCAGCTCGGACAGGGGGGCCTACAATGAGCAGTTCTTC; CDR3 protein: CASSSDRGAYNEQFF